A few counts support the clone carrying this T cell receptor beta chain. The antigen is not known. This record comes from a study of T cells after yellow fever vaccination. On the study more broadly: SMART-Seq v4 Ultra Low Input prepared libraries from low-cell fractions. General study findings and limits: Peak timing came faster in the weaker secondary response, day 5 versus 15. FACS-sorted repertoires could contain abundant clonotypes contaminating from the bulk population.

There are 16 residues in the CDR3. Germline trimming cut 3 bases from V and 0 bases from J; bases unmatched to any gene: 5. Germline assignment: CDR1 LNHDA and CDR2 SQIVND (reference sequence). UMIs and a universal primer site were added when TCR cDNA was made by 5'RACE template switching. TCRdb passed the 5' RACE reads through MiXCR, listing each CDR3 protein once. The sample lists roughly 300,000 distinct CDR3 sequences, 6.8% occurring once. The clonotype was recovered from a young man who received the YFV17D yellow fever vaccine. V is TRBV19 and J is TRBJ1-5, with 7 bases aligning to TRBD1. The specimen comprised PBMCs, sampled 45 days after the first yellow fever vaccination. The CDR3 nucleotides read TGTGCCAGTAGTATTGTCGGGACAGCTAGCAATCAGCCCCAGCATTTT. It encodes CASSIVGTASNQPQHF.